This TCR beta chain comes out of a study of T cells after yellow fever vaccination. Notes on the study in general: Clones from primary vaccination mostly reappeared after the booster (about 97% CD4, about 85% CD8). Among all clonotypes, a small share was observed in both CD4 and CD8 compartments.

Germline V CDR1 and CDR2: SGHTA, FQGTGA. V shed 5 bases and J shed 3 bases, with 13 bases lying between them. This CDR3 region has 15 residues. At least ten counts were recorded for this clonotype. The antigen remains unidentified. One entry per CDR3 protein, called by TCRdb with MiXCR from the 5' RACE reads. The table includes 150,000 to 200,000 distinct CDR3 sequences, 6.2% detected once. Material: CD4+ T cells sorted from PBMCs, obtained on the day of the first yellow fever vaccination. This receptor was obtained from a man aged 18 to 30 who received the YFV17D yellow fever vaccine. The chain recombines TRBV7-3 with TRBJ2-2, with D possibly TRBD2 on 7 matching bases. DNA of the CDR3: TGTGCCAGCAGCCCTGGGGGGGCCTACACCGGGGAGCTGTTTTTT. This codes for CASSPGGAYTGELFF.